A single sample is the source of the 2 T cell receptor beta chains below, sequenced in a study of PD-L1 blockade in urothelial cancer. Only in-frame clones appear in the TCRdb table, and some are missing; sequencing was by immunoSEQ multiplex PCR. Of about 41,000 clones in the sample, 85% were seen once. Specified time point: peripheral blood 6 weeks after treatment start. Specimen: PBMCs, collected around atezolizumab (anti-PD-L1) treatment. Receptor source: a man in his 70s with urothelial cancer.

This clone showed up just once. This chain uses TRBV28 with TRBJ1-4, with 9 bases that match TRBD1. After removal of 5 bases from V and 8 bases from J, the junction contained 6 bases not matched to a gene. CDR1 MDHEN and CDR2 SYDVKM come from the germline V gene. This CDR3 region has 14 residues. The CDR3 nucleotides are TGTGCCAGCAGTGTTGGGACAGGGAGCGAAAAACTGTTTTTT. Amino acids: CASSVGTGSEKLFF.

V is TRBV7-2 and J is TRBJ1-5; perhaps TRBD1 as D (5 bases). The CDR3 spans 15 residues. V was shortened by 5 bases and J by 2 bases, with 13 bases between the two germline ends. Germline CDR1 SGHTA, CDR2 FQGNSA. In DNA form, the CDR3 reads TGTGCCAGCAGCCCCGGGAGGGGTCGCAATCAGCCCCAGCATTTT. Its translation: CASSPGRGRNQPQHF.